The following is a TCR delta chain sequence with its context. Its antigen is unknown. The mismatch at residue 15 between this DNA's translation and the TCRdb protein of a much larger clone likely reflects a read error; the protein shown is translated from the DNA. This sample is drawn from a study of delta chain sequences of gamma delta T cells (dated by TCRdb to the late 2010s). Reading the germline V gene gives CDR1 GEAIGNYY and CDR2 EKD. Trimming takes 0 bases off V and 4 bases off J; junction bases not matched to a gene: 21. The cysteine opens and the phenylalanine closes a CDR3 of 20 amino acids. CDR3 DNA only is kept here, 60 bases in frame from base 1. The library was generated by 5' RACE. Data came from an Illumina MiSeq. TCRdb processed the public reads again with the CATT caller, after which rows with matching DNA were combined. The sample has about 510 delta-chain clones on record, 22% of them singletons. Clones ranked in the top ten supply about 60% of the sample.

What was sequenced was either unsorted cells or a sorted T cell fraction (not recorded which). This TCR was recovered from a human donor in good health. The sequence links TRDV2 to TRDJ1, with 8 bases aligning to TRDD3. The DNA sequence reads TGTGCCTGTGACACCGTGGGCTCTGGGGGACCTGAGGGGGACATCGATAAACTCATCTTT. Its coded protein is CACDTVGSGGPEGDIDKLIF.